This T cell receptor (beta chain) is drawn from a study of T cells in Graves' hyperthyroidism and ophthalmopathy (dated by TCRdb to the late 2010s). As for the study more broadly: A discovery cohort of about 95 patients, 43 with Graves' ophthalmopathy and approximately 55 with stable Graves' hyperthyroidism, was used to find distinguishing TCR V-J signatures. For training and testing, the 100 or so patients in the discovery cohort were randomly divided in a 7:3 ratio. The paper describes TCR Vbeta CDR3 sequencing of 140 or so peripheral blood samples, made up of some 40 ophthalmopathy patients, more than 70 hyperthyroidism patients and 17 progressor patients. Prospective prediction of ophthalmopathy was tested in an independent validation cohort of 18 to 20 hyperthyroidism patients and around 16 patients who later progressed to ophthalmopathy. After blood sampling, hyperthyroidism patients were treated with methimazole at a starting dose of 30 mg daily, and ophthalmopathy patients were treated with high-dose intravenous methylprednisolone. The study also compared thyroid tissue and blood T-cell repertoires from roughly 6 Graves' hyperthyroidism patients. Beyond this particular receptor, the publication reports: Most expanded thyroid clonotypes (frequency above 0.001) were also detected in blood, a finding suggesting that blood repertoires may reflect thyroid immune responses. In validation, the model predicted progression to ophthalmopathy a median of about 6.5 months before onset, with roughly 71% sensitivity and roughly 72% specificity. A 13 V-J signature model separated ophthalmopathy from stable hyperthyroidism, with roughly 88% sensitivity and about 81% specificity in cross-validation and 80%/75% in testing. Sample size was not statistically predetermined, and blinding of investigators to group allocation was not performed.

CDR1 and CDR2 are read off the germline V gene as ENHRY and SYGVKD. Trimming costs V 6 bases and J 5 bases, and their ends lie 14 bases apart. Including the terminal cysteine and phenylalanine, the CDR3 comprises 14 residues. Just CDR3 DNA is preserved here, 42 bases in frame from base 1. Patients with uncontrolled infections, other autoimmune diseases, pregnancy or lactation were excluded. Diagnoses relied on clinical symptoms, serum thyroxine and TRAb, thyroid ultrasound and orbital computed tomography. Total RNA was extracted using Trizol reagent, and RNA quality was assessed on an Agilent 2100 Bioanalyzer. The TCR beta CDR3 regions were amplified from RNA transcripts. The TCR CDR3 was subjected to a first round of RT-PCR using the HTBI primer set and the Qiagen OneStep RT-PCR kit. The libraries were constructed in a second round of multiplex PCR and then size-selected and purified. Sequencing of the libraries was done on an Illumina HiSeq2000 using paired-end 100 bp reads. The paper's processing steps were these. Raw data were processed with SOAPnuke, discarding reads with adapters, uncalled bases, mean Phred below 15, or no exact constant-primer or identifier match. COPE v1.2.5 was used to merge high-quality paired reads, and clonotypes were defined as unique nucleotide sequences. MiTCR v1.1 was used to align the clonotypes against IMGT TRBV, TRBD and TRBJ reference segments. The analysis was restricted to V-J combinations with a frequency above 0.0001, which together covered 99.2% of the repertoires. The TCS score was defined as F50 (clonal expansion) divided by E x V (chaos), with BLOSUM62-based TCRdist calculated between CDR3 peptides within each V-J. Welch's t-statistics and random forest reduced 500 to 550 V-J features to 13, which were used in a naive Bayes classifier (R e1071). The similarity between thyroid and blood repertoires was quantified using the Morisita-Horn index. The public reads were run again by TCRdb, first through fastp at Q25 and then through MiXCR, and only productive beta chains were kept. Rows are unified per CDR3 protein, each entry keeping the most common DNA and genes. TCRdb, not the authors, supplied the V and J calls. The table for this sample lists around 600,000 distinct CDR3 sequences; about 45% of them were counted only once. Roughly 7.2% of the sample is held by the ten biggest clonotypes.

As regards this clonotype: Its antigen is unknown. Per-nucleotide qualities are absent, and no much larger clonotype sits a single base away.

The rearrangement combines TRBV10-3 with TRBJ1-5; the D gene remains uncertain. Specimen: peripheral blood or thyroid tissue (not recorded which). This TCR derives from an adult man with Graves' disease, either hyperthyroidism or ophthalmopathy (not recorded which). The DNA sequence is TGTGCCATCAGCAGCTTGGAGTTCGATCAGCCCCAGCATTTT. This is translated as CAISSLEFDQPQHF.